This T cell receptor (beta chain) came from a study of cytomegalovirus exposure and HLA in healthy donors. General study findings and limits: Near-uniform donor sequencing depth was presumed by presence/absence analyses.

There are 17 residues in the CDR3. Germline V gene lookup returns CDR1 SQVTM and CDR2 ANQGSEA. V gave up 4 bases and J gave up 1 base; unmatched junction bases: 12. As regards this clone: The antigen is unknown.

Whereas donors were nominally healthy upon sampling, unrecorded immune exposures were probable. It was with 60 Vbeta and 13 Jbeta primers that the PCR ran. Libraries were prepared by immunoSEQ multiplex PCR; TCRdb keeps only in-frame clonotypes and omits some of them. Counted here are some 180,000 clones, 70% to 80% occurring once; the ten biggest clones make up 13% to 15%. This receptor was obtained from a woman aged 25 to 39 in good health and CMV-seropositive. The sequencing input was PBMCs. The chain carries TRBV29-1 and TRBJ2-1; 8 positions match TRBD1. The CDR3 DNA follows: TGCAGCGTTGTTAGATTGGACAGGGAAGAGTCCTACAATGAGCAGTTCTTC. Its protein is CSVVRLDREESYNEQFF.